This TCR beta chain was identified in a study of cytomegalovirus exposure and HLA in healthy donors. The study's findings and limits: An ancestry cluster, one associated with Asian ancestry, reportedly showed fewer N-insertions than the roughly 670-donor mean in a later analysis. Presence/absence comparisons presumed near-even sequencing depth among donors.

The PCR ran on 60 Vbeta and 13 Jbeta primers. Using immunoSEQ multiplex PCR, the repertoire was profiled, and TCRdb retains in-frame clones only, with some absent. This table holds about 92,000 clones, roughly 71% found once. The ends lost 2 bases at V and 5 bases at J; junction bases unmatched: 8. CDR1 is KGHSH and CDR2 is LQKENI in the germline V gene. This CDR3 is 15 amino acids long. Concerning this clone itself: Its antigen remains unknown.

The sample comprised PBMCs. The chain is built from TRBV18 and TRBJ2-7, with 8 nucleotides matching TRBD2. This receptor was identified in a man aged 50 to 60 in good health and CMV-seronegative. The CDR3, as DNA: TGTGCCAGCTCACCAAGGACGGGGGGGCGAAACGAGCAGTACTTC. This gives the protein CASSPRTGGRNEQYF.